This T cell receptor beta chain originates from a study of blood T cell repertoires in COVID-19. Study context: The United States, Italy and Spain were the sources of the acute and convalescent COVID-19 samples. PBMCs, B-cell-depleted T cells, or T cells were the source of the cDNA or gDNA that made up the material.

Methods used by the authors: Reference gene primers were amplified, and this amplification served to estimate nucleated cell counts. Libraries were prepared by immunoSEQ multiplex PCR; TCRdb keeps only in-frame clonotypes and omits some of them. D and trimming were read from the DNA, whereas the V and J calls and clone size are those reported in that table. The data show under 250,000 clones, 83% seen once. With 6 bases clipped from V and 9 bases from J, the junction kept 10 bases outside the gene matches. The CDR3 loop spans 14 amino acids. Germline V gene lookup returns CDR1 MNHEY and CDR2 SVGAGI. This TCR derives from a woman between 65 and 79 years old with active or convalescent COVID-19. The chain carries TRBV6-5 and TRBJ2-4; 8 nucleotides agree with TRBD2. Sequences were obtained from peripheral blood. CDR3 amino acids: CASRAGGGGSIQYF. The CDR3 region has the DNA TGTGCCAGCAGAGCCGGCGGCGGGGGGAGCATTCAGTACTTC.